This TCR beta chain was captured in a study of cytomegalovirus exposure and HLA in healthy donors. Notes on the study in general: For cytomegalovirus status, the classifier reportedly gave diagnoses with high specificity and sensitivity. According to the study, 150 to 200 TCR beta chains were cytomegalovirus-associated.

Trimming cost V 0 bases and J 3 bases; bases outside gene matches: 8. Germline loops: CDR1 LNHNV, CDR2 YYDKDF (reference sequence). This CDR3 region has 18 residues. Primers: 60 Vbeta forward and 13 Jbeta reverse. As handled by the study authors: Later, 65 million to 90 million unique TCR beta chains were counted in an analysis, and approximately 9.9 million of them were shared. Libraries were prepared by immunoSEQ multiplex PCR; TCRdb keeps only in-frame clonotypes and omits some of them. For V, J and clone size, that table is used; D and trimming come from the DNA. The top ten hold about 1.5% of the sample, which has 80,000 to 100,000 clones, about 81% seen once. This clone appeared a few times. Its antigen is unknown.

This TCR derives from a middle-aged man in good health and CMV-seronegative. The V and J genes are TRBV15 and TRBJ2-3; 11 bases map to TRBD2. Material for sequencing was PBMCs. The CDR3 loop reads CATSRDGVAGGPTDTQYF. The CDR3 DNA reads TGTGCCACCAGCAGAGATGGGGTAGCGGGGGGGCCTACAGATACGCAGTATTTT. The entire variable domain, with the rest obtained from reference TRBV15 and TRBJ2-3, is as follows: DAMVIQNPRYQVTQFGKPVTLSCSQTLNHNVMYWYQQKSSQAPKLLFHYYDKDFNNEADTPDNFQSRRPNTSFCFLDIRSPGLGDTAMYLCATSRDGVAGGPTDTQYFGPGTRLTVL.